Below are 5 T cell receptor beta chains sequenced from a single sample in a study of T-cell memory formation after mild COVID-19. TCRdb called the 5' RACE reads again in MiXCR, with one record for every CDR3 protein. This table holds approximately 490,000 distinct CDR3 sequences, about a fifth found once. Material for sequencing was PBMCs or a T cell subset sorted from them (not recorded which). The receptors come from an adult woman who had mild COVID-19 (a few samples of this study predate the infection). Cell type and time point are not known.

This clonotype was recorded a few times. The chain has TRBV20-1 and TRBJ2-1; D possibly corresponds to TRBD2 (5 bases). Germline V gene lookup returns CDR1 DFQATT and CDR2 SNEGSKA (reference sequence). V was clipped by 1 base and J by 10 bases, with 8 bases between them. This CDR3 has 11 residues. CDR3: CSARGGEEQFF. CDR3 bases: TGCAGTGCTAGAGGGGGAGAGGAGCAGTTCTTC.

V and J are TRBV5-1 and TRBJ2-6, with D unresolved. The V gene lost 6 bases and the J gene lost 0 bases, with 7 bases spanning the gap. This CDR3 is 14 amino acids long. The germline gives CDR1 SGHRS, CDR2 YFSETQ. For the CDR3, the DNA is TGCGCCAGCATGAGGATCTCTGGGGCCAACGTCCTGACTTTC. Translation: CASMRISGANVLTF.

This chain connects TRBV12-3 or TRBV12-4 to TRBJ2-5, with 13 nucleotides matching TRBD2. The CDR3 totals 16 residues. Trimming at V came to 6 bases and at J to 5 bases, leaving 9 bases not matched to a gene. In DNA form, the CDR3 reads TGTGCCAGCAGCACAACTAGCGGGAGGGTACGTGAGACCCAGTACTTC. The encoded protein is CASSTTSGRVRETQYF.

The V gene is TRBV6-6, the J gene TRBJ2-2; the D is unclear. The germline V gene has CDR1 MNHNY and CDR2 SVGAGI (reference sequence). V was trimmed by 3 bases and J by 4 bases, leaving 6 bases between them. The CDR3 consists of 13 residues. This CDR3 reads CASSYEITGELFF. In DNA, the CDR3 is TGTGCCAGCAGTTATGAGATCACCGGGGAGCTGTTTTTT.

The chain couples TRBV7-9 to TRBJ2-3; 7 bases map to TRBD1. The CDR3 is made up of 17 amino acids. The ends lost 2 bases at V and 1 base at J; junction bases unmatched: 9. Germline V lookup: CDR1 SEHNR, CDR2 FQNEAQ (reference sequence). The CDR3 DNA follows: TGTGCCAGCAGCTTACCCGGGACAGTCCTGGGCACAGATACGCAGTATTTT. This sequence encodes CASSLPGTVLGTDTQYF.